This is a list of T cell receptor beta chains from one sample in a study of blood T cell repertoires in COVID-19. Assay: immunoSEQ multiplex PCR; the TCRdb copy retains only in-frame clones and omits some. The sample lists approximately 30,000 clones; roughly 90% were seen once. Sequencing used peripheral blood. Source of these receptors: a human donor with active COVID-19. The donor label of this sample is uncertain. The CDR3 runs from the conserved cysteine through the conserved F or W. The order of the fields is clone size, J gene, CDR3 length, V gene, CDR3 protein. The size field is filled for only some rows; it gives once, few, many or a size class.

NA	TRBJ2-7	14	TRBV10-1	CASSDQYSSYEQYF
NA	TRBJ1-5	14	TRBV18	CASSMGQLNQPQHF
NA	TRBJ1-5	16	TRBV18	CASSPPGQNSNQPQHF
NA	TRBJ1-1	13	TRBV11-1	CASSLVPGTEAFF
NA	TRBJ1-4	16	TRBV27	CASSSTTGGGWEKLFF
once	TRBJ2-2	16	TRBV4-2	CASSQDQQGNTGELFF
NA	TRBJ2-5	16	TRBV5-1	CASSLTPLTSWETQYF
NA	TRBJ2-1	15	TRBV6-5	CASSYLHRQYNEQFF
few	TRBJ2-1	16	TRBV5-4	CASSLVVVSSYNEQFF
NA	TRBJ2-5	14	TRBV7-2	CASSPDRGPRPQYF
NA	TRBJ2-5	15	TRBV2	CASSEVAGASETQYF
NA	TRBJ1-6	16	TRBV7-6	CASSLFSGSYNSPLHF
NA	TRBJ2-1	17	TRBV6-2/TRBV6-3	CASSAHGLAGRNNEQFF
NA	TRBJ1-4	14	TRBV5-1	CASSRGTGEEKLFF
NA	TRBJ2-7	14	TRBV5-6	CASSLLEQGSEQYF
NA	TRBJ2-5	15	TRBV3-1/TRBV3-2	CASSQGGSPQGTQYF
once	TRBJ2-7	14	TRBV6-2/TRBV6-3	CASSFRDTNYEQYF
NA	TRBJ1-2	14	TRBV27	CASRSSGGHYGYTF
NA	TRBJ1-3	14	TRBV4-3	CASSHGTAGNTIYF
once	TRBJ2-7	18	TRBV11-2	CASSSHDVGQGAPLEQYF
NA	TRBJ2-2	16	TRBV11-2	CASSPREQLNSGELFF
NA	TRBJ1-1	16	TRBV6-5	CASSYSNGRGFTEAFF
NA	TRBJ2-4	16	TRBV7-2	CASSLGADIAKNIQYF
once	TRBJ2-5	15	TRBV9	CASSVGSSGVETQYF
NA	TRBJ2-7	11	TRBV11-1	CASSFQYEQYF
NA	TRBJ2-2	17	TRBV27	CASSLVLAGLSTGELFF
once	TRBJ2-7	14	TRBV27	CASSFSDSGYEQYF
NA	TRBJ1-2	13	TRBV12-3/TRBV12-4	CASSQTSNYGYTF
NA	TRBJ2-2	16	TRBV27	CASSLAGGTNTGELFF
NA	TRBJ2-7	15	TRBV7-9	CASSITGTGRYEQYF
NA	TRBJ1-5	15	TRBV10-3	CAISEGTGLNQPQHF